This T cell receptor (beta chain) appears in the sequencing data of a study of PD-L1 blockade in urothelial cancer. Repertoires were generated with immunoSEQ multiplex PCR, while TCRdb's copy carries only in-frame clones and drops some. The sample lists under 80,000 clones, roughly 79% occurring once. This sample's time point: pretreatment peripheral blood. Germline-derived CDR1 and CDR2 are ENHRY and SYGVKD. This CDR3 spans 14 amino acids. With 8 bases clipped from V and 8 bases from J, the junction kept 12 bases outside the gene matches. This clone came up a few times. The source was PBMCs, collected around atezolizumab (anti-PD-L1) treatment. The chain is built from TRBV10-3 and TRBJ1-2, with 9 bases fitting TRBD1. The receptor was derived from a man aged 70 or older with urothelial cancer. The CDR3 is CAIGRTGDAMGYTF. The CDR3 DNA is TGTGCCATCGGAAGGACAGGGGATGCTATGGGCTACACCTTC.